This TCR beta chain was documented in a study of OX40 agonist ivuxolimab in advanced cancers. The V gene lost 9 bases and the J gene lost 1 base, with 9 bases spanning the gap. This CDR3 is built from 13 residues. Germline lookup yields CDR1 LNHDA and CDR2 SQIVND (reference sequence). The study, taken as a whole, reports: Some nonresponders likewise displayed low normalized T-cell clonal expansion.

Note on this clone: Its matching antigen is unknown.

The method was immunoSEQ multiplex PCR; TCRdb's version includes in-frame clones alone and lacks a portion of them. Altogether approximately 6,000 clones are present, roughly 90% being singletons, with the ten largest covering 30% to 45%. The rearrangement links TRBV19 to TRBJ2-2, with D tentatively TRBD1 (6 bases). The source of this sequence is an adult with an advanced solid tumor such as melanoma, head and neck, liver or kidney cancer. The sample was CD4+ or CD8+ T cells sorted from blood, taken in a trial of the OX40 agonist ivuxolimab. CDR3 loop: CASETGNTGELFF. The DNA for the CDR3 is TGTGCCAGCGAGACAGGGAACACCGGGGAGCTGTTTTTT.